What follows are 27 T cell receptor beta chains derived from one specimen sequenced in a study of tumor-infiltrating lymphocytes in primary liver carcinoma. Unsorted bulk tissue, roughly 19-33 mg of it, served as the source for co-extraction of RNA and DNA. From 500 ng of total RNA, TCR beta-specific cDNA was reverse-transcribed using a constant-region primer. Investigators got TCR beta libraries out of three nested multiplex PCR rounds, done with slightly modified ARM-PCR. The two initial PCR rounds, roughly 10 cycles each, used TRBV1-TRBV30 forward and C-beta reverse primers. TCRdb independently ran MiXCR on the multiplex PCR reads; one entry per CDR3 protein. Among over 100,000 distinct CDR3 sequences listed, around 70% were seen once. The sequencing input was tumor-adjacent normal liver tissue. The receptors were sampled from a woman in her fifties or sixties with primary liver carcinoma and hepatitis B virus infection.

J is TRBJ2-1 and V is TRBV4-2; 7 nucleotides align to TRBD1. The junction had 11 bases not matched to a gene; V was cut back by 1 base and J by 8 bases. The CDR3 covers 16 residues. CDR1 and CDR2 (germline): LGHNA, YNFKEQ. This CDR3 reads CASSQGDSGVYYEQFF. Written as DNA, the CDR3 is TGTGCCAGCAGCCAAGGGGACAGTGGGGTTTACTATGAGCAGTTCTTC.

Details on this clonotype: Likely a read error: the CDR3 ends without its conserved phenylalanine or tryptophan. The rearrangement links TRBV6-2 or TRBV6-3 to TRBJ2-1, with D possibly being TRBD1 (6 bases). The CDR3 has 13 residues. The germline CDR1 and CDR2 sequences are MNHEY and SVGEGT. CDR3 sequence reads: CASSYLQGNQQFL. The CDR3 bases are TGTGCCAGCAGCTACTTACAGGGCAATCAGCAGTTCTTA.

The chain links TRBV5-1 to TRBJ1-2, with TRBD1 matching over 7 bases. The trim removed 4 bases at V and 6 bases at J, leaving 6 bases unmatched. CDR1 and CDR2 from the germline V gene are SGHRS and YFSETQ. The length of the CDR3 is 13 residues. The CDR3 coding sequence is TGCGCCAGCAGCCCCACAGGGGCGAATGGCTACACCTTC. It encodes CASSPTGANGYTF. The full variable domain, in which reference TRBV5-1 and TRBJ1-2 provide the parts outside the CDR3, is KAGVTQTPRYLIKTRGQQVTLSCSPISGHRSVSWYQQTPGQGLQFLFEYFSETQRNKGNFPGRFSGRQFSNSRSEMNVSTLELGDSALYLCASSPTGANGYTFGSGTRLTVV.

This clonotype turned up a few times. The chain recombines TRBV20-1 with TRBJ2-7; 8 bases map to TRBD2. The junction had 9 bases not matched to a gene; V was cut back by 3 bases and J by 5 bases. This CDR3 has 14 amino acids. The germline gives CDR1 DFQATT, CDR2 SNEGSKA (reference sequence). CDR3 region: CSASFAGGGDEQYF. The DNA for the CDR3 is TGCAGTGCTAGTTTCGCGGGAGGAGGGGACGAGCAGTACTTC.

Comment on this clonotype: At one boundary the junction diverges from the germline segment, which might be a read error. The chain recombines TRBV11-1 with TRBJ1-1; D remains ambiguous. Germline-derived CDR1 and CDR2 are SGHAT and FQDESV (reference sequence). This CDR3 spans 14 amino acids. In DNA form, the CDR3 reads TGTGTCAGCAGCTTAAGTCGGGTGATAGCTGAAGCTTTCTTT. Translated, it gives CVSSLSRVIAEAFF.

On this clonotype: At one end the junction does not follow the germline gene, possibly because of a read error. The rearrangement joins TRBV5-5 to TRBJ2-2; the D gene is possibly TRBD1 (6 bases). Germline V gene sequence: CDR1 SGHKS, CDR2 YYEKEE (reference sequence). This CDR3 spans 15 amino acids. The CDR3, as DNA: TGTGCCAGTAGCCTCCCAGGGGTTGCCACCGGGGAGCTGCTTTTT. Amino acids: CASSLPGVATGELLF.

This clonotype was recorded at least ten times. The genes are TRBV4-1 and TRBJ2-1, with a tentative D call TRBD2 (6 bases). From germline, CDR1 is MGHRA and CDR2 YSYEKL. V was clipped by 1 base and J by 4 bases, with 14 bases between them. The CDR3 loop spans 16 amino acids. The CDR3: CASSQGSGEPYNEQFF. The CDR3, as DNA: TGCGCCAGCAGCCAAGGTTCGGGAGAGCCTTACAATGAGCAGTTCTTC.

V and J are TRBV12-3 or TRBV12-4 and TRBJ2-7; 7 bases fit TRBD2. This CDR3 comprises 16 residues. With V trimmed by 10 bases and J by 0 bases, 15 bases remained unmatched. The DNA for the CDR3 is TGTGCCAACCGCGGGACTACTAGCCTAACCTCCTACGAGCAGTACTTC. It is translated as CANRGTTSLTSYEQYF.

As for this clonotype: One junction end disagrees with the germline gene, perhaps due to a read error. The chain has TRBV2 and TRBJ2-6; tentative D call: TRBD1 (5 bases). This CDR3 spans 15 amino acids. Germline V gene sequence: CDR1 SNHLY, CDR2 FYNNEI. The DNA of the CDR3 is TGTGCCAGCAGTGTACGGAGCTCTGGGGCCAACATCCTGACTTTC. This gives the protein CASSVRSSGANILTF.

Note on this clonotype: At one boundary the junction diverges from the germline segment, which might be a read error. The chain joins TRBV6-5 to TRBJ2-7, with 7 bases identical to TRBD1. The CDR3 contains 15 residues. CDR1 and CDR2 (germline): MNHEY, SVGAGI. The CDR3 coding sequence is TGTGCCATCAGTGCGCCGGGGCAGGGGGATTATGAGCAGTACTTC. It translates to CAISAPGQGDYEQYF.

This clonotype has only a few counts. Compared with germline, one end of the junction differs, possibly owing to a read error. This rearrangement joins TRBV6-5 to TRBJ1-1; 9 bases match TRBD1. CDR3 size: 13 residues. Per germline, CDR1 MNHEY and CDR2 SVGAGI. The CDR3 bases are TGTGCTAGCAGTAAAAACAGGGGGCGTGAAGCTTCCTTC. Translation: CASSKNRGREASF.

Turning to this clonotype: One junction end disagrees with the germline gene, perhaps due to a read error. The rearrangement links TRBV6-5 to TRBJ2-1; D perhaps matches TRBD2 (6 bases). The germline V gene encodes CDR1 MNHEY and CDR2 SVGAGI. CDR3 length: 17 amino acids. CDR3 bases: TGTGCCAGCGGGCCCCTGGTTCGAGCGGGTCGCTACAACGAGCAGTTCTTC. Translated: CASGPLVRAGRYNEQFF.

Notes on this clonotype: One end of the junction does not line up with germline, which may come from a read error. This chain uses TRBV11-2 with TRBJ2-1; D ambiguous. The germline V gene encodes CDR1 SGHAT and CDR2 FQNNGV. There are 17 residues in the CDR3. The CDR3 DNA reads TGTGCCAGCAGGTTTACCGCACTGAGGAGCTCCTACAATGAGCAGTTTTTC. Its translation is CASRFTALRSSYNEQFF. The full variable domain, with the rest looked up from reference TRBV11-2 and TRBJ2-1, is EAGVAQSPRYKIIEKRQSVAFWCNPISGHATLYWYQQILGQGPKLLIQFQNNGVVDDSQLPKDRFSAERLKGVDSTLKIQPAKLEDSAVYLCASRFTALRSSYNEQFFGPGTRLTVL.

On this clonotype: Germline and junction disagree at one end, which may indicate a read error. The chain carries TRBV11-2 and TRBJ2-7; D is uncertain. The CDR3 covers 15 residues. Germline CDR1 and CDR2: SGHAT and FQNNGV. Here the CDR3 DNA reads TGTGTCAGCAGATTTAAAGCTACCGCAGGCTACGAGCAGTACTTC. Its protein is CVSRFKATAGYEQYF.

This clonotype appeared many times. The rearrangement uses TRBV5-6 and TRBJ2-1; D remains unclear. V lost 0 bases and J 8 bases, leaving 3 bases between the germline ends. The germline gives CDR1 SGHDT, CDR2 YYEEEE. The CDR3 contains 11 residues. This chain's CDR3 is CASSLVDEQFF. Here the CDR3 DNA reads TGTGCCAGCAGCTTGGTGGATGAGCAGTTCTTC.

As concerns this clonotype: This clone may be a read error of a much larger clone one base away. The gene calls are TRBV7-9 and TRBJ2-1, with 8 positions matching TRBD2. The CDR3 consists of 15 residues. CDR1 is SEHNR and CDR2 is FQNEAQ in the germline V gene (reference sequence). The CDR3, as DNA: TGTGCCAGCAGCTTACGAGGCGGGAGGAACAATCAGCAGTTCTTC. It codes for CASSLRGGRNNQQFF.

Comments on this clonotype: A single base separates this from a much larger clone, so it may be a read error. The rearrangement uses TRBV28 and TRBJ2-1; 9 nucleotides line up with TRBD2. The CDR3 sequence is 14 residues long. Germline V gene sequence: CDR1 MDHEN, CDR2 SYDVKM. For the CDR3, the DNA is TGTGCCAACAGTTTAGCGGGAGCTGGTAATGAGCAGTTCTTC. Its protein is CANSLAGAGNEQFF.

Details on this clonotype: With a much larger clone just one base away, this may be a read error. This chain uses TRBV28 with TRBJ1-1; D is uncertain. The CDR3 length is 13 residues. The V and J ends lost 7 bases and 0 bases respectively, with 9 bases between them. Germline CDR1 reads MDHEN; CDR2 reads SYDVKM. The CDR3 DNA reads TGTGCCAGCAATTTTAATCTGAACACTGAAGCTTTCTTT. Protein: CASNFNLNTEAFF.

The genes are TRBV6-1 and TRBJ2-4, with TRBD2 matching over 9 bases. CDR3 length equals 19 residues. The V segment lost 4 bases and the J segment 2 bases; nucleotides outside the gene matches: 15. Germline V gene data show CDR1 as MNHNS and CDR2 as SASEGT. The CDR3 spells CASSGEASGRTSTKNIQYF. Written as DNA, the CDR3 is TGTGCCAGCAGTGGAGAGGCAAGCGGGAGGACCAGCACCAAAAACATTCAGTACTTC.

Remarks on this clonotype: The junction departs from the called germline gene at one end, perhaps through a read error. The chain combines TRBV4-1 with TRBJ1-5, with no clear D. Germline lookup yields CDR1 MGHRA and CDR2 YSYEKL. This CDR3 contains 15 residues. CDR3 protein: CASSQESEGGQPQHF. CDR3 DNA: TGCGCCAGTAGCCAAGAAAGCGAGGGCGGTCAGCCCCAGCATTTT.

This clonotype has at least ten counts. V gene TRBV5-4 combines with J gene TRBJ2-5; possibly TRBD2 for D (5 bases). In germline, CDR1 is SGHNT, CDR2 YYREEE (reference sequence). V lost 7 bases to trimming and J lost 0 bases, with 10 bases between them. This CDR3 contains 13 residues. The CDR3 spells CASRIANQETQYF. The CDR3 DNA reads as TGTGCCAGCCGGATAGCGAACCAAGAGACCCAGTACTTC.

This clonotype has a handful of counts. A read error may produce the germline difference seen at one junction end. This chain joins TRBV5-1 and TRBJ2-6, with 7 bases fitting TRBD1. The CDR3 runs 18 residues. Germline values: CDR1 SGHRS, CDR2 YFSETQ. The CDR3 spells CASSLYLTGSSGASVLTF. CDR3 DNA sequence: TGCGCCAGCAGTCTTTACTTGACAGGGTCCTCTGGGGCCAGCGTCCTGACTTTC.

V gene TRBV4-1 combines with J gene TRBJ1-5, with D possibly TRBD1 on 6 matching bases. Trimming left V 2 bases short and J 6 bases short, with 14 bases between. Germline V gene lookup returns CDR1 MGHRA and CDR2 YSYEKL. This CDR3 region has 15 residues. The CDR3 loop is CASSQTQGMGQPQHF. The CDR3 nucleotides are TGCGCCAGCAGCCAAACTCAGGGGATGGGTCAGCCCCAGCATTTT.

There are a few counts of this clonotype. The J gene is TRBJ1-2, the V gene TRBV11-3, with 7 bases fitting TRBD1. Per germline, CDR1 SGHNT and CDR2 YENEEA. The CDR3 contains 15 residues. V shed 5 bases and J 3 bases; nucleotides not matched to a gene: 9. The chain's CDR3 is CASSPRADRHYGYTF. The CDR3 nucleotides read TGTGCCAGCAGCCCACGAGCGGACAGGCACTATGGCTACACCTTC. The complete variable domain, with remaining parts taken from reference TRBV11-3 and TRBJ1-2, reads EAGVVQSPRYKIIEKKQPVAFWCNPISGHNTLYWYLQNLGQGPELLIRYENEEAVDDSQLPKDRFSAERLKGVDSTLKIQPAELGDSAVYLCASSPRADRHYGYTFGSGTRLTVV.

The V and J genes are TRBV29-1 and TRBJ2-5; possibly TRBD1 for D (6 bases). Germline lookup yields CDR1 SQVTM and CDR2 ANQGSEA. V dropped 4 bases and J dropped 5 bases, with 14 bases sitting between them. The CDR3 is made up of 13 amino acids. This CDR3 is CSVAWDIQETQYF. The CDR3 DNA reads as TGCAGCGTTGCGTGGGACATCCAGGAGACCCAGTACTTC.

This clonotype has just one count. The chain joins TRBV29-1 to TRBJ2-1, with D uncertain. V was trimmed by 4 bases and J by 6 bases, leaving 16 bases between them. Per the germline V gene, CDR1 is SQVTM and CDR2 is ANQGSEA. The CDR3 covers 14 residues. In DNA form, the CDR3 reads TGCAGCGTTGTTCGAGGCAATCGGGTCAATGAGCAGTTCTTC. It codes for CSVVRGNRVNEQFF.

Remarks on this clonotype: A read error may be the cause here, since a much bigger clone is one base away. The V gene is TRBV5-8, the J gene TRBJ2-7, with 8 bases that match TRBD1. Germline-derived CDR1 and CDR2 are SGHTS and YDEGEE. This CDR3 is 12 amino acids long. The CDR3 DNA follows: TGTGTCAGCAGTTCAGCAGGGGGCCAGCAGTACTTC. Translation gives CVSSSAGGQQYF.